The TCR beta chain described here comes from a study of blood T cells in healthy people across ages. Through a sample-barcoded 5' primer and a J-beta primer mix, a second PCR was run for roughly 6 to 12 cycles. TCRdb independently ran MiXCR on the 5' RACE reads; one entry per CDR3 protein. Among fewer than 2,000,000 distinct CDR3 sequences listed, around 35% were seen once. Peripheral blood, about 10 milliliters per donor, was collected. There are a few counts of this clonotype. V lost 8 bases to trimming and J lost 6 bases; unmatched junction nucleotides: 10. The CDR3 is 13 amino acids. In germline, CDR1 is DFQATT, CDR2 SNEGSKA (reference sequence).

Sequencing was carried out using blood. The TCR was taken from a woman aged 30 to 39 in good health. The chain links TRBV20-1 to TRBJ2-7, with TRBD1 matching over 10 bases. CDR3 amino acids: CSPPGQGDREQYF. The CDR3, as DNA: TGCAGTCCCCCCGGACAGGGGGATCGCGAGCAGTACTTC.